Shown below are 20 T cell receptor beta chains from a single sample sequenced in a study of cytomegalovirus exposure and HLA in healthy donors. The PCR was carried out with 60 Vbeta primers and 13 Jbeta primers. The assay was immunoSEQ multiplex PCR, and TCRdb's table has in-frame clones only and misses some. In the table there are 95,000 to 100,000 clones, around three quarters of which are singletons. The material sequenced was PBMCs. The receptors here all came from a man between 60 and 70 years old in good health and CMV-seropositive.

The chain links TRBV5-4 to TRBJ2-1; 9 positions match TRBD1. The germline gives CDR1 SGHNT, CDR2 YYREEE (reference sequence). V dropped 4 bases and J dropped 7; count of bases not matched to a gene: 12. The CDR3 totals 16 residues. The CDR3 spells CASSPSPDRGPNEQFF. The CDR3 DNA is TGTGCCAGCAGCCCAAGCCCGGACAGGGGCCCTAATGAGCAGTTCTTC. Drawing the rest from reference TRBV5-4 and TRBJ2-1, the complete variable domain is ETGVTQSPTHLIKTRGQQVTLRCSSQSGHNTVSWYQQALGQGPQFIFQYYREEENGRGNFPPRFSGLQFPNYSSELNVNALELDDSALYLCASSPSPDRGPNEQFFGPGTRLTVL.

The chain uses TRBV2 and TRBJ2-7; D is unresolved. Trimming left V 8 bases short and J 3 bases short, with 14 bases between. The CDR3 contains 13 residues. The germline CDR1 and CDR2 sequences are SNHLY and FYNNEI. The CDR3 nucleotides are TGTGCCAGCCTTGCGACACCTTACTACGAGCAGTACTTC. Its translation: CASLATPYYEQYF.

Here the CDR3 reads CASSPLDRGAYEQYF. For the CDR3, the DNA is TGTGCCAGCTCACCACTGGACAGGGGGGCCTACGAGCAGTACTTC. This chain links TRBV18 with TRBJ2-7; 10 bases are shared with TRBD1. This CDR3 is built from 15 residues. Germline CDR1 and CDR2: KGHSH and LQKENI. V lost 1 base to trimming and J lost 2 bases; unmatched junction nucleotides: 2.

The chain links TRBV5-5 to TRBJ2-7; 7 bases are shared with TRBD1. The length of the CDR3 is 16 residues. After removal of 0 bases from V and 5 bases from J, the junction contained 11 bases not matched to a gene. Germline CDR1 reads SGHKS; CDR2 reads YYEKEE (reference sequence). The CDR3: CASSLGVGQRTHEQYF. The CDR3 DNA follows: TGTGCCAGCAGCTTGGGGGTGGGACAGAGGACGCACGAGCAGTACTTC.

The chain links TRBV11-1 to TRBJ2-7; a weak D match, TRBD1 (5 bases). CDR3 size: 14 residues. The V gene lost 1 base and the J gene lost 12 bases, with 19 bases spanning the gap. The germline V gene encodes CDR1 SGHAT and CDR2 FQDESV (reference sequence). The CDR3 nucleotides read TGTGCCAGCAGCTTAGACCGATCCAGCAGGGATCTGTACTTC. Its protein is CASSLDRSSRDLYF.

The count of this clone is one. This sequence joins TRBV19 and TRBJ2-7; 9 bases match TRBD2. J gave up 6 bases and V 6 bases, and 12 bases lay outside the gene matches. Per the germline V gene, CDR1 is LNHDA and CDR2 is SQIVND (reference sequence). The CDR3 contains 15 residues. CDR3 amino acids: CASRTSRGGAAEQYF. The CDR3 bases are TGTGCCAGTAGGACGAGTCGCGGGGGGGCCGCCGAGCAGTACTTC.

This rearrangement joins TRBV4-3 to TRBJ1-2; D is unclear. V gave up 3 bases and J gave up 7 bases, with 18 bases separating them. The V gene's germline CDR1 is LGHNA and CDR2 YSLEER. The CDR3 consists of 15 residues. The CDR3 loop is CASSQLGGGSGGYTF. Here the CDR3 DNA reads TGCGCCAGCAGCCAGCTGGGAGGAGGCTCGGGTGGCTACACCTTC.

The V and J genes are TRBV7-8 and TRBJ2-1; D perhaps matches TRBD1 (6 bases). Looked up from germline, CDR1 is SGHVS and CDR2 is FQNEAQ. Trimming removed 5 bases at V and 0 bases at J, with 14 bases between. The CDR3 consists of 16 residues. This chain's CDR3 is CASSPIGQSSYNEQFF. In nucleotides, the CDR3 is TGTGCCAGCAGCCCGATCGGACAGAGCTCCTACAATGAGCAGTTCTTC.

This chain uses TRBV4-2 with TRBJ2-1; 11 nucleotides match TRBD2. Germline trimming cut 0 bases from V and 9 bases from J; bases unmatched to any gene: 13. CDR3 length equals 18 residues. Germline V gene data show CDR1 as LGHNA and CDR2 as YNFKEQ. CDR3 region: CASSQDLGSGGAGSEQFF. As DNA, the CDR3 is TGTGCCAGCAGCCAAGATTTGGGTAGCGGGGGGGCGGGATCTGAGCAGTTCTTC.

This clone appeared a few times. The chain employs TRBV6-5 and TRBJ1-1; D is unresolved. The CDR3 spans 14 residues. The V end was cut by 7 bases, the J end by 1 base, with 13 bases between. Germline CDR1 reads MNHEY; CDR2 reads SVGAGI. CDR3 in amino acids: CASNHDIRNTEAFF. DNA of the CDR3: TGTGCCAGCAACCACGACATCCGGAACACTGAAGCTTTCTTT.

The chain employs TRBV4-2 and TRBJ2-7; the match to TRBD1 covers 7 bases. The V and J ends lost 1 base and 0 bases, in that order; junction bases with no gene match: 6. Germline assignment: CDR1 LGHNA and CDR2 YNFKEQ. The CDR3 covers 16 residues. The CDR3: CASSQAGQESSYEQYF. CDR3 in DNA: TGTGCCAGCAGCCAAGCAGGACAGGAGAGCTCCTACGAGCAGTACTTC.

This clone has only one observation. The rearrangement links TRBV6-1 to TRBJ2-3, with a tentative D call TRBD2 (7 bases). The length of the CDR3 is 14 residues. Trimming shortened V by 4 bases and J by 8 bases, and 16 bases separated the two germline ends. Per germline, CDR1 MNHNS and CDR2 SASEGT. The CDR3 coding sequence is TGTGCCAGCAGTGGTGGGGGGGGGCGTGCTACGCAGTATTTT. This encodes CASSGGGGRATQYF.

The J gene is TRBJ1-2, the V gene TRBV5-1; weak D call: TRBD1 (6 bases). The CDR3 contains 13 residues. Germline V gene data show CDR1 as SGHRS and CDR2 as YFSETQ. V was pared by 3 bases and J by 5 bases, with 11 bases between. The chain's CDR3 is CASSSDRSYGYTF. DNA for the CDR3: TGCGCCAGCAGCTCGGACAGAAGTTATGGCTACACCTTC.

The CDR3 spells CASTSTSANTGELFF. DNA for the CDR3: TGTGCCAGTACCTCGACTAGCGCCAACACCGGGGAGCTGTTTTTT. The chain employs TRBV19 and TRBJ2-2, with TRBD2 matching over 8 bases. From germline, CDR1 is LNHDA and CDR2 SQIVND (reference sequence). V dropped 7 bases and J dropped 2; count of bases not matched to a gene: 6. This CDR3 is built from 15 residues. Complete variable domain (other parts from reference TRBV19 and TRBJ2-2): DGGITQSPKYLFRKEGQNVTLSCEQNLNHDAMYWYRQDPGQGLRLIYYSQIVNDFQKGDIAEGYSVSREKKESFPLTVTSAQKNPTAFYLCASTSTSANTGELFFGEGSRLTVL.

CDR3 coding DNA: TGTGCCAGCAGCCTGTACAAGACCTACGAGCAGTACTTC. Its translation is CASSLYKTYEQYF. V and J are TRBV28 and TRBJ2-7, with unresolved D. V lost 6 bases and J lost 2, with 11 bases in between. Germline assignment: CDR1 MDHEN and CDR2 SYDVKM. There are 13 residues in the CDR3.

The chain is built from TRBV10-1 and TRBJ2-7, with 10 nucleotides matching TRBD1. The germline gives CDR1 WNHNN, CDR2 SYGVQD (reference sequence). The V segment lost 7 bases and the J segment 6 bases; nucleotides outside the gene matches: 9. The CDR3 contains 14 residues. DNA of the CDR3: TGCGCCAGCAATGATCGACAGGGGGCGGGCGAGCAGTACTTC. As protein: CASNDRQGAGEQYF.

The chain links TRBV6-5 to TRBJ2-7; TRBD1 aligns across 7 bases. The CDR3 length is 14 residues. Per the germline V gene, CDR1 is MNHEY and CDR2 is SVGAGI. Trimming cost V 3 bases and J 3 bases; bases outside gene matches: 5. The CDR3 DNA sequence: TGTGCCAGCAGTTATCGGGACAGATTCTACGAGCAGTACTTC. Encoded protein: CASSYRDRFYEQYF.

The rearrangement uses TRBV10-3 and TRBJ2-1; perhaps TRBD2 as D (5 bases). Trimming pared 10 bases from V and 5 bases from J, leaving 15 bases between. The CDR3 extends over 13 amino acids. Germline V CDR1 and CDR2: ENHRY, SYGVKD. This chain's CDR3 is CATRLDSNNEQFF. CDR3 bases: TGTGCCACCCGCCTGGACTCGAACAATGAGCAGTTCTTC.

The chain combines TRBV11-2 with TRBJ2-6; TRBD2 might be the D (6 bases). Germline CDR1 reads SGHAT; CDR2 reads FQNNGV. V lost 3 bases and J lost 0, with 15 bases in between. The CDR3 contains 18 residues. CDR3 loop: CASSFRGGAYSGANVLTF. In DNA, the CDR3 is TGTGCCAGCAGCTTCCGGGGAGGCGCCTACTCTGGGGCCAACGTCCTGACTTTC.

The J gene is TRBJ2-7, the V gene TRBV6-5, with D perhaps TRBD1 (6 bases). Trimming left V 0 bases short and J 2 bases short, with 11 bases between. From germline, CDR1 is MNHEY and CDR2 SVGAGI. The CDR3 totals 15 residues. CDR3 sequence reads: CASSYSRGRAYEQYF. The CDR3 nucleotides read TGTGCCAGCAGTTACTCCAGGGGTAGGGCCTACGAGCAGTACTTC.